The 23 T cell receptor beta chains given below trace back to one sample, sequenced in a study of regulatory T cells in long-lasting Graves disease (dated by TCRdb to about 2021). The time point label for this specimen denotes: newly diagnosed GD, antithyroid drugs for less than 3 months. For both TCR sequencing and RNA sequencing, RNA was extracted from PBMCs in TRIzol. Library preparation employed multiplex PCR. Reads for this sample came from an Illumina HiSeq 4000. iRepertoire HTBI primers and Arm-PCR amplification of CDR3 regions were used to construct TCR beta libraries. TCRdb reworked the public reads: Q25 trimming with fastp, MiXCR clone assembly, productive beta chains retained. Every entry covers one CDR3 protein and lists the most common genes and DNA from its rows. Here the sample has 560,000 or so distinct CDR3 sequences; roughly a sixth occur a single time. More than 10% of the sample goes to the ten largest clones.

The same sample was also used in a study of T cells in Graves' hyperthyroidism and ophthalmopathy.

Sequencing was performed on peripheral blood mononuclear cells (PBMCs), taken at new diagnosis, from a patient treated with antithyroid drugs. The receptors stem from a man aged 18 to 30 with Graves disease. Donor details come from another sample of the same person, matched by shared clones.

The rearrangement uses TRBV5-4 and TRBJ2-1, with 11 bases that match TRBD2. Germline V lookup: CDR1 SGHNT, CDR2 YYREEE (reference sequence). The CDR3 is made up of 16 amino acids. J gave up 6 bases and V 6 bases, and 11 bases lay outside the gene matches. This CDR3 is CASTLKIAGGPNEQFF. In DNA, the CDR3 is TGTGCCAGCACCCTGAAAATAGCGGGAGGGCCCAATGAGCAGTTCTTC.

This clonotype was seen many times. The chain is built from TRBV7-8 and TRBJ1-1; no reliable D call. The CDR3 totals 14 residues. Trimming took 1 base from V and 1 from J, leaving 7 bases between them. Germline-derived CDR1 and CDR2 are SGHVS and FQNEAQ. CDR3 protein: CASSLVQANTEAFF. DNA of the CDR3: TGTGCCAGCAGCTTAGTGCAAGCGAACACTGAAGCTTTCTTT.

This clonotype has only a few counts. The CDR3 spells CASCTGATGNTIYF. The CDR3 region has the DNA TGTGCCAGCTGCACAGGGGCCACTGGAAACACCATATATTTT. This chain connects TRBV6-1 to TRBJ1-3; 7 bases align to TRBD1. In germline, CDR1 is MNHNS, CDR2 SASEGT. After removal of 8 bases from V and 2 bases from J, the junction contained 6 bases not matched to a gene. CDR3 length: 14 residues.

The chain combines TRBV5-6 with TRBJ1-1, with D maybe TRBD1 (6 bases). Germline-derived CDR1 and CDR2 are SGHDT and YYEEEE. Deletions cut 0 bases from V and 3 bases from J, with 9 bases between. The CDR3 extends over 14 amino acids. CDR3 sequence (DNA): TGTGCCAGCAGCTTGGTTCAGGGGTACACTGAAGCTTTCTTT. Translated: CASSLVQGYTEAFF.

The genes are TRBV10-1 and TRBJ2-1; 15 bases are a match to TRBD2. The ends lost 0 bases at V and 7 bases at J; junction bases unmatched: 7. The CDR3 length is 18 residues. Germline V gene data show CDR1 as WNHNN and CDR2 as SYGVQD (reference sequence). The CDR3 sequence: CASSESGTSGGPLNEQFF. CDR3 coding DNA: TGCGCCAGCAGTGAGTCTGGGACTAGCGGGGGGCCGTTAAATGAGCAGTTCTTC.

Only a few counts were recorded for this clonotype. The rearrangement links TRBV12-3 or TRBV12-4 to TRBJ2-2, with a possible D match to TRBD2 (6 bases). The ends were cut back, 8 bases at V and 2 bases at J, with 9 bases in the middle. This CDR3 region has 13 residues. CDR3 region: CASRDSNTGELFF. The CDR3 nucleotides read TGTGCCAGCCGGGACTCCAACACCGGGGAGCTGTTTTTT.

This clonotype occurred many times. The chain is built from TRBV6-5 and TRBJ2-3; 9 positions agree with TRBD2. The germline gives CDR1 MNHEY, CDR2 SVGAGI. This CDR3 is built from 21 residues. Losses at the gene ends were 2 bases for V and 4 bases for J; bases not matched to a gene: 22. In DNA, the CDR3 is TGTGCCAGCAGTTACCCCTCGCCGTCTGATAGCGGGAGAGCTTTTCCAGATACGCAGTATTTT. Translation: CASSYPSPSDSGRAFPDTQYF.

This clonotype was detected ten times or more. J is TRBJ2-1 and V is TRBV5-1; no definite D call. Germline lookup yields CDR1 SGHRS and CDR2 YFSETQ. The CDR3 loop spans 13 amino acids. V lost 1 base, J lost 4 bases, and 6 bases lay in between. The CDR3 coding sequence is TGCGCCAGCAGCTTGTCCGGGTACAATGAGCAGTTCTTC. This sequence encodes CASSLSGYNEQFF.

In this sample, this clonotype turned up many times. The chain has TRBV20-1 and TRBJ2-7, with TRBD2 identical over 10 bases. V dropped 1 base and J dropped 5; count of bases not matched to a gene: 5. Germline V gives CDR1 DFQATT, CDR2 SNEGSKA (reference sequence). The CDR3 spans 14 residues. The CDR3 loop is CSARGPSGRNEQYF. CDR3 nucleotide sequence: TGCAGTGCTAGAGGTCCTAGCGGGAGAAACGAGCAGTACTTC.

This clonotype was seen ten or more times. V gene TRBV6-1 combines with J gene TRBJ2-1; the match to TRBD2 covers 9 bases. The germline V gene encodes CDR1 MNHNS and CDR2 SASEGT. This CDR3 is 15 amino acids long. V dropped 6 bases and J dropped 4; count of bases not matched to a gene: 7. This chain's CDR3 is CASRAGTSGYNEQFF. CDR3 in DNA: TGTGCCAGCAGGGCCGGTACTAGCGGGTACAATGAGCAGTTCTTC.

This rearrangement joins TRBV5-6 to TRBJ2-1; 9 nucleotides match TRBD2. The CDR3 loop spans 15 amino acids. Germline assignment: CDR1 SGHDT and CDR2 YYEEEE. Trimming removed 4 bases from V and 7 bases from J; junction bases left unmatched: 9. This CDR3 is CASSPVSGRGNEQFF. The CDR3 coding sequence is TGTGCCAGCAGCCCCGTTAGCGGGAGAGGGAATGAGCAGTTCTTC.

This clonotype occurred many times. The chain recombines TRBV3-1 with TRBJ2-1; 7 nucleotides align to TRBD2. Germline V gives CDR1 LGHDT, CDR2 YNNKEL (reference sequence). This CDR3 spans 14 amino acids. Trimming removed 5 bases from V and 4 bases from J; junction bases left unmatched: 5. This CDR3 is CASSLSGRYNEQFF. The CDR3 DNA reads TGTGCCAGCAGCTTATCCGGGAGGTACAATGAGCAGTTCTTC.

CDR3 DNA: TGTGCCTGGAGTGTAGTGGGAGATTACAATGAGCAGTTCTTC. Its protein is CAWSVVGDYNEQFF. The rearrangement joins TRBV30 to TRBJ2-1, with TRBD2 as a possible D gene (5 bases). This CDR3 is 14 amino acids long. CDR1 GTSNPN and CDR2 SVGIG come from the germline V gene (reference sequence). V lost 0 bases to trimming and J lost 4 bases, with 10 bases between them.

This clonotype was seen ten or more times. This chain joins TRBV5-1 and TRBJ2-2, with 9 bases that match TRBD2. V lost 4 bases to trimming and J lost 4 bases; unmatched junction nucleotides: 8. Germline-derived CDR1 and CDR2 are SGHRS and YFSETQ. The CDR3 contains 16 residues. The CDR3: CASSPLAGEITGELFF. For the CDR3, the DNA is TGCGCCAGCAGCCCGTTAGCGGGAGAAATCACCGGGGAGCTGTTTTTT.

The table lists this clonotype with a few counts. The chain couples TRBV2 to TRBJ2-1; TRBD1 might be the D (6 bases). The CDR3 consists of 18 residues. Per germline, CDR1 SNHLY and CDR2 FYNNEI. V was cut by 3 bases and J by 5 bases, with 23 bases left in between. The CDR3 DNA sequence: TGTGCCAGCAGTGACTCCAGGACAGCCGCAGTTAGGAACAATGAGCAGTTCTTC. The encoded protein is CASSDSRTAAVRNNEQFF.

The V call is TRBV29-1, the J call TRBJ2-7; TRBD1 agrees at 7 bases. Unmatched junction bases numbered 15, after V lost 7 bases and J lost 3 bases. The CDR3 loop spans 15 amino acids. The germline CDR1 and CDR2 sequences are SQVTM and ANQGSEA. The CDR3 spells CSAIFPGGQLYEQYF. The CDR3 DNA follows: TGCAGCGCTATATTTCCAGGGGGTCAACTCTACGAGCAGTACTTC.

This clonotype was picked up many times. This chain connects TRBV5-1 to TRBJ1-1; 10 bases line up with TRBD1. Germline lookup yields CDR1 SGHRS and CDR2 YFSETQ. The CDR3 runs to 16 residues. V was clipped by 4 bases and J by 5 bases; unmatched bases: 11. The CDR3 region is CASSRRTGTGETEAFF. The DNA of the CDR3 is TGCGCCAGCAGCCGTCGGACCGGGACAGGGGAGACTGAAGCTTTCTTT.

Many counts were recorded for this clonotype. The chain is built from TRBV28 and TRBJ2-4; 9 bases align to TRBD1. Germline lookup yields CDR1 MDHEN and CDR2 SYDVKM. The trim removed 6 bases at V and 0 bases at J, leaving 6 bases unmatched. There are 16 residues in the CDR3. CDR3 loop: CASSPQGAVAKNIQYF. For the CDR3, the DNA is TGTGCCAGCAGCCCACAGGGGGCGGTAGCCAAAAACATTCAGTACTTC.

The sample holds a few counts of this clonotype. In nucleotides, the CDR3 is TGTGCCCGCGGAGAACTAGCTCCCCAGTACTTC. Protein sequence: CARGELAPQYF. The rearrangement joins TRBV30 to TRBJ2-5, with D possibly TRBD2 on 6 matching bases. Germline CDR1 reads GTSNPN; CDR2 reads SVGIG (reference sequence). The CDR3 is made up of 11 amino acids. Trimming stripped 8 bases from V and 9 bases from J, with 16 bases between.

The CDR3 sequence is CASSRLGETQYF. The CDR3 DNA sequence: TGTGCCAGCAGCCGGCTTGGAGAGACCCAGTACTTC. The gene calls are TRBV7-9 and TRBJ2-5; no clear D. Trimming took off 5 bases at V and 4 bases at J, with 8 bases between the two ends. Germline V gives CDR1 SEHNR, CDR2 FQNEAQ (reference sequence). The CDR3 totals 12 residues.

The table lists this clonotype with many counts. The chain combines TRBV27 with TRBJ2-7, with D perhaps matching TRBD1 or TRBD2 (6 bases each). The CDR3 contains 14 residues. The V end was cut by 3 bases, the J end by 6 bases, with 15 bases between. The germline V gene has CDR1 MNHEY and CDR2 SMNVEV (reference sequence). The CDR3 region has the DNA TGTGCCAGCAGTTTCGGGGGCCCCTCGGTCGAGCAGTACTTC. Encoded protein: CASSFGGPSVEQYF.

This clonotype was picked up many times. The chain links TRBV27 to TRBJ2-5; D gene ambiguous. The CDR3 extends over 13 amino acids. V dropped 5 bases and J dropped 4 bases, with 11 bases sitting between them. CDR1 and CDR2 (germline): MNHEY, SMNVEV (reference sequence). The CDR3 DNA reads TGTGCCAGCAGTACAGTGGCTGGAGAGACCCAGTACTTC. This encodes CASSTVAGETQYF.

This chain links TRBV6-1 with TRBJ2-2; 10 bases align to TRBD2. The CDR3 loop spans 15 amino acids. V trimming: 5 bases; J trimming: 4 bases; junction bases outside the gene matches: 4. The germline V gene encodes CDR1 MNHNS and CDR2 SASEGT. The CDR3 is CASSPLAGVTGELFF. CDR3 sequence (DNA): TGTGCCAGCAGTCCTCTAGCGGGAGTCACCGGGGAGCTGTTTTTT.